The entry below describes one TCR beta chain. This specimen comes from a study of cytomegalovirus exposure and HLA in healthy donors. Primers included in the PCR were 60 Vbeta and 13 Jbeta primers. Only in-frame clones appear in the TCRdb table, and some are missing; sequencing was by immunoSEQ multiplex PCR. This sample's table has about 140,000 clones. Germline CDR1 WSHSY, CDR2 SAAADI. J was trimmed by 7 bases and V by 2 bases; bases with no gene match: 4. There are 13 residues in the CDR3. The TCR originated in a young woman in good health and CMV-seronegative. The sequenced sample consisted of PBMCs. The rearrangement links TRBV10-2 to TRBJ1-2; 7 nucleotides align to TRBD1. The CDR3 DNA reads TGCGCCAGCAGTGAGCCCGACAGGGCTGGCTACACCTTC. It translates to CASSEPDRAGYTF.